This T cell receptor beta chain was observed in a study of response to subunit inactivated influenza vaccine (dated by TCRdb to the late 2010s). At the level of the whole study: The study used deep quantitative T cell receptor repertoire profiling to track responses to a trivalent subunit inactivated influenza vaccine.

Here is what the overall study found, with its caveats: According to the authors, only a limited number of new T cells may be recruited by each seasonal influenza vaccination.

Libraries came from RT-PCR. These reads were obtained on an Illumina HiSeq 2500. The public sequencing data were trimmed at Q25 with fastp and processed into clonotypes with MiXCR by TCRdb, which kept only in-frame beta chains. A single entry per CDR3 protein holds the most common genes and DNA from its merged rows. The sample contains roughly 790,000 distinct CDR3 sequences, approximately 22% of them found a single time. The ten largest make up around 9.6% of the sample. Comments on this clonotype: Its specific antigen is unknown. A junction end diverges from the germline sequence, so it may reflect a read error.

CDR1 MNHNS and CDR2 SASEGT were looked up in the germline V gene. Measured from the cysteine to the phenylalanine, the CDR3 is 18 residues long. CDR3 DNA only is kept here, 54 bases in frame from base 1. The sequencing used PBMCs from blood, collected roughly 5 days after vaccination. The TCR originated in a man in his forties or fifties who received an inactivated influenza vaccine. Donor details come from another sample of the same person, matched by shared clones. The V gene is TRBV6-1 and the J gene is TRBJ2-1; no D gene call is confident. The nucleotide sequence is TGTGCCAGCAGTGAAGAGAGGCCTACCCAGCGCCGCGGCAATGAGCACTTCTTC. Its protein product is CASSEERPTQRRGNEHFF.